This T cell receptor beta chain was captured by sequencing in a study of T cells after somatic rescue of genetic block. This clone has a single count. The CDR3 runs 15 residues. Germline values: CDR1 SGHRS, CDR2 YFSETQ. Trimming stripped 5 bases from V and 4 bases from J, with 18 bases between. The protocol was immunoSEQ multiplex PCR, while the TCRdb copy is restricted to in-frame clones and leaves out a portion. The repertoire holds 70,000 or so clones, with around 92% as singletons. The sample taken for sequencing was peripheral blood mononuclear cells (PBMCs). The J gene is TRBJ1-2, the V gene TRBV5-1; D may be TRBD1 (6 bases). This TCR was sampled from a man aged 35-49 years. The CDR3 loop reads CASRLADRSSYGYTF. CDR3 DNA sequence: TGCGCCAGCAGACTCGCCGACAGGTCTAGCTATGGCTACACCTTC.